Below are 17 T cell receptor beta chains sequenced from a single sample in a study of T cells after yellow fever vaccination. From the 5' RACE reads, TCRdb called clonotypes with MiXCR, one entry per CDR3 protein. The sample includes some 300,000 distinct CDR3 sequences, around 3.9% of them seen just once. The sample consisted of PBMCs, taken on the day of the yellow fever booster vaccination. Every receptor here comes from a man between 18 and 29 years old who received the YFV17D yellow fever vaccine.

This clonotype showed up many times. The chain links TRBV6-6 to TRBJ2-3; D is unclear. The CDR3 is made up of 15 amino acids. Per germline, CDR1 MNHNY and CDR2 SVGAGI (reference sequence). Trimming took off 0 bases at V and 2 bases at J, with 9 bases between the two ends. This chain's CDR3 is CASSYSKMLTDTQYF. The CDR3 DNA reads as TGTGCCAGCAGTTACTCGAAGATGCTCACAGATACGCAGTATTTT.

The chain recombines TRBV6-2 or TRBV6-3 with TRBJ1-5; TRBD1 agrees at 7 bases. This CDR3 comprises 14 residues. Trimming took 7 bases from V and 9 from J; bases not matched to a gene: 12. Germline V gene sequence: CDR1 MNHEY, CDR2 SVGEGT. CDR3 DNA sequence: TGTGCCAGCACTAATGGGGACAGATTCGTGCCCCAGCATTTT. Its translation: CASTNGDRFVPQHF.

Ten or more counts support this clonotype. V gene TRBV5-5 combines with J gene TRBJ2-7, with D tentatively TRBD1 or TRBD2 (6 bases each). Trimming removed 2 bases at V and 5 bases at J, with 8 bases between. The CDR3 is made up of 12 amino acids. Germline V lookup: CDR1 SGHKS, CDR2 YYEKEE (reference sequence). This CDR3 reads CASSFGGHEQYV. The DNA for the CDR3 is TGTGCCAGCAGCTTCGGGGGCCACGAGCAGTACGTC.

There are many counts of this clonotype. The chain couples TRBV20-1 to TRBJ2-4; D might be TRBD1 (6 bases). The CDR3 has 12 residues. The germline CDR1 and CDR2 sequences are DFQATT and SNEGSKA (reference sequence). Trimming left V 8 bases short and J 8 bases short, with 16 bases between. DNA for the CDR3: TGCAGTACGAGACAGGCAGATTACATTCAGTACTTC. This encodes CSTRQADYIQYF.

This clonotype showed up many times. CDR3 sequence reads: CASSPPGPIQYF. DNA of the CDR3: TGTGCCAGCTCACCACCGGGACCAATACAGTACTTC. V usage is TRBV18 and J usage is TRBJ2-4, with D possibly called TRBD1 or TRBD2 (5 bases each). Trimming pared 0 bases from V and 13 bases from J, leaving 10 bases between. This CDR3 has 12 residues. The germline V gene has CDR1 KGHSH and CDR2 LQKENI.

This clonotype has more than one count but fewer than ten. The chain links TRBV6-5 to TRBJ2-5, with 9 bases fitting TRBD2. V was clipped by 6 bases and J by 5 bases; unmatched bases: 7. Germline V CDR1 and CDR2: MNHEY, SVGAGI. This CDR3 is built from 14 residues. Here the CDR3 DNA reads TGTGCCAGCAGCGCGGGGGGGCCGAGGGAGACCCAGTACTTC. This codes for CASSAGGPRETQYF.

The rearrangement joins TRBV5-6 to TRBJ2-1; 8 bases match TRBD2. V lost 3 bases, J lost 5 bases, and 7 bases stayed unmatched. The V gene's germline CDR1 is SGHDT and CDR2 YYEEEE. This CDR3 has 15 residues. The CDR3 nucleotides are TGTGCCAGCAGCTCAGAGCGGGGGTCGGACAATGAGCAGTTCTTC. It yields the protein CASSSERGSDNEQFF.

This clonotype appeared many times. The chain recombines TRBV5-1 with TRBJ2-7; the match to TRBD2 covers 8 bases. Per germline, CDR1 SGHRS and CDR2 YFSETQ. CDR3 length: 15 residues. V lost 2 bases and J lost 2; bases outside the gene matches: 6. Here the CDR3 reads CASSFAGGLTYEQYF. CDR3 sequence (DNA): TGCGCCAGCAGCTTTGCGGGGGGCCTGACCTACGAGCAGTACTTC.

This clonotype came up many times. This chain links TRBV12-3 or TRBV12-4 with TRBJ1-2; possible D gene TRBD1, 5 bases. This CDR3 is built from 14 residues. The V end was cut by 3 bases, the J end by 8 bases, with 16 bases between. In nucleotides, the CDR3 is TGTGCCAGCAGTTTTGGCCAGGGCTTTCGCGGCTACACCTTC. It translates to CASSFGQGFRGYTF.

This clonotype has a handful of counts. The V call is TRBV25-1, the J call TRBJ1-2, with 9 bases lining up with TRBD1. Germline CDR1 and CDR2: MGHDK and SYGVNS. The CDR3 is 13 amino acids. V was clipped by 1 base and J by 7 bases; unmatched bases: 1. The DNA of the CDR3 is TGTGCCAGCAGTGAATGGGACAGGGTTGGCTACACCTTC. Its translation: CASSEWDRVGYTF.

This clonotype appeared many times. The chain couples TRBV7-8 to TRBJ1-5; D is possibly TRBD1 (5 bases). Per the germline V gene, CDR1 is SGHVS and CDR2 is FQNEAQ. V was pared by 7 bases and J by 4 bases, with 11 bases between. The CDR3 has 13 amino acids. DNA for the CDR3: TGTGCCAGCACCCGCCGGGGGAATCAGCCCCAGCATTTT. This codes for CASTRRGNQPQHF.

This chain joins TRBV3-1 and TRBJ1-5; D ambiguous. The germline CDR1 and CDR2 sequences are LGHDT and YNNKEL (reference sequence). The CDR3 is 14 residues long. V lost 2 bases to trimming and J lost 1 base, with 6 bases between them. The CDR3 sequence is CASSQSISNQPQHF. The CDR3 DNA reads as TGTGCCAGCAGCCAATCAATCAGCAATCAGCCCCAGCATTTT.

This clonotype was seen ten or more times. The CDR3 DNA reads TGTGCCAGCAGTAAGGGGACCGCCGGGACTAGCGCAGCCTACGAGCAGTACGTC. It specifies CASSKGTAGTSAAYEQYV. V and J are TRBV6-6 and TRBJ2-7; TRBD2 matches at 10 bases. The CDR3 runs 18 residues. V lost 5 bases to trimming and J lost 2 bases; unmatched junction nucleotides: 15. Germline V gene data show CDR1 as MNHNY and CDR2 as SVGAGI (reference sequence).

A few counts support this clonotype. The chain joins TRBV3-1 to TRBJ2-3, with D possibly TRBD2 on 5 matching bases. Trimming removed 1 base at V and 4 bases at J, with 18 bases between. This CDR3 is 17 amino acids long. Germline assignment: CDR1 LGHDT and CDR2 YNNKEL (reference sequence). The CDR3 loop is CASSQGITEGYADTQYF. CDR3 coding DNA: TGTGCCAGCAGCCAAGGAATTACAGAGGGCTACGCAGATACGCAGTATTTT.

This clonotype has ten or more counts. Here the CDR3 DNA reads TGTGCCAGCAGCTTGTTCAGAGCCTACGAGCAGTACTTC. It encodes CASSLFRAYEQYF. The chain uses TRBV5-6 and TRBJ2-7; D is undetermined. V was shortened by 1 base and J by 2 bases, with 7 bases between the two germline ends. Looked up from germline, CDR1 is SGHDT and CDR2 is YYEEEE. There are 13 residues in the CDR3.

This clonotype has ten or more counts. The gene calls are TRBV7-6 and TRBJ2-4; 10 bases align to TRBD1. The CDR3 totals 14 residues. With 1 base clipped from V and 7 bases from J, the junction kept 1 base outside the gene matches. In germline, CDR1 is SGHVS, CDR2 FNYEAQ. The CDR3 loop reads CASSLGQGANIQYF. The CDR3, as DNA: TGTGCCAGCAGCTTAGGACAGGGGGCGAACATTCAGTACTTC.

The table lists this clonotype with many counts. The rearrangement joins TRBV12-5 to TRBJ2-4; D gene unclear. V was pared by 1 base and J by 2 bases, with 3 bases between. This CDR3 spans 13 amino acids. The germline gives CDR1 LGHNT, CDR2 FRNRAP. CDR3 in amino acids: CASGLGTKNIQYF. The CDR3 DNA is TGTGCTAGTGGTTTGGGCACCAAAAACATTCAGTACTTC.